Described below is a single TCR beta chain sequence and its context. Which antigen it targets is not known. Base quality data are lacking; no much larger clone is found one base away. Donors were healthy HIV-negative adults with no recently reported acute infections or vaccinations. Every donor was a Caucasian adult residing in Nashville, Tennessee, USA. CD4+ T cells were enriched through magnetic negative selection, after which naive cells were positively selected on CD45RA and the remaining negative fraction served as the memory subset. After blood collection by leukapheresis, PBMCs were isolated using Ficoll-Histopaque density gradient centrifugation and then cryopreserved in the vapor phase of liquid nitrogen. Analytical flow cytometry was used to check the purity and quantity of each magnetically sorted T cell population. Genomic DNA was isolated from every sorted fraction and measured by UV absorbance on a Nanodrop 2000c.

TCR CDR3 regions were amplified from genomic DNA by multiplex PCR using the deep immunoSEQ assay. Genomic DNA extracted from each cell subset was distributed evenly over all wells of several immunoSEQ 96-well plates, and each plate served as one replicate. For sorted subsets, 200 to 250 ng of genomic DNA, equivalent to tens of thousands of T cell genomes, went into each replicate PCR. The purified libraries were quantified using a Qubit 3.0 fluorometer, sized with a Bioanalyzer 2100, and then quantified again using the KAPA Library Quantification kit. Each immunoSEQ 96-well plate was sequenced on its own single-read 150-cycle Illumina NextSeq 550 flow cell. The paper's data handling went like this. Because the immunoSEQ output included only junctional sequences and no quality scores, the filtering could not be the same as the filtering used for full-length reads. To assign V/J genes and CDR3, sequences were annotated using PyIR, a Python wrapper for IgBLAST v1.9, with IMGT germline references. Any read was removed if the V/J assignment was weak (E-value above 1e-6), the CDR3 was missing, or the read contained stop codons, out-of-frame junctions, or ambiguous translated residues. V3J clonotypes were defined by identical inferred V gene, J gene, and CDR3 amino acid sequence. Percentage overlap between repertoires was computed as shared unique clonotypes divided by the size of the smaller repertoire. RTK rarefaction, the Chao1 estimator, and Recon v2.1 estimates of unobserved clonotypes were used to assess repertoire richness. For all TCRbeta clonotypes obtained by the gDNA method from a few donors, generation probabilities were computed with OLGA. Drawn from immuneACCESS, this table holds only the in-frame rearrangements with V and J called that TCRdb kept. Clones are partly lost; checked studies trace under half to an unresolved V gene and leave the rest unexplained. V, J and clone size derive from that table, while D and trimming were established from the DNA sequence. Counted in this sample were about 1,500,000 clones; roughly 97% of them appeared once. Over 1% of the sample is in the top ten clones.

These data originate in a study of shared clonotypes between healthy human individuals (dated by TCRdb to the early 2020s). For context, the study as a whole: The cohort comprised a couple of women and a few men aged 18 to 49 years. To estimate repertoire size and how much clonotypes are shared between individuals, the study performed deep sequencing of blood TCR repertoires from about five healthy adults. For each donor, CD4 naive and CD4 memory were each run on three plates, CD8 naive on two plates, and CD8 memory on one plate. Between about 0.94 and 10 billion PBMCs per donor were obtained by leukapheresis. To increase sequencing depth and limit assay-specific biases, different laboratories used diverse techniques to prepare libraries and sequence TCR repertoires.

What the study reported, not specific to this receptor: Because the study included a small number of donors, the genetic and exposure-history diversity represented was limited. Larger estimated clonotype richness was generally found for naive subsets than for memory subsets. Sampling was limited to blood, and TCR repertoires in tissue likely differ from TCR repertoires in blood. Pairwise subsampling indicated that sequencing depth was expected to affect the degree of clonotype sharing among donors. Even with the large sequencing depth, rarefaction of the sorted-subset datasets indicated that sequencing was incomplete. Roughly 5% of naive CD4, 3.5% of naive CD8, 2% to 2.5% of memory CD4, and 0.35% to 0.4% of memory CD8 clonotypes were shared across several donors. Compared with non-shared clonotypes, clonotypes shared by all four sorted-subset donors had higher generation probabilities.

Specimen: naive CD4+ T cells sorted from blood. The sample's cell subset or site label, decoded: CD45RA+ positively selected. The source is a man under 40 in good health.

The nucleotide sequence reads TGTGCCAGCAGCTTCCGGGGTGCAGGGAGGAGCACAGATACGCAGTATTTT. Translated, it gives CASSFRGAGRSTDTQYF. Recombination joined TRBV11-2 with TRBJ2-3; the D segment could be TRBD2, given 6 matching bases. Spanning cysteine to phenylalanine, the CDR3 consists of 17 amino acids. CDR3 DNA is the only sequence kept; it has 51 bases, read in frame from the first base. CDR1 and CDR2 (SGHAT, FQNNGV) derive from the germline V gene. V lost 3 bases and J lost 0 bases; the stretch between them is 16 bases long.